This T cell receptor beta chain appears in the sequencing data of a study of T cells in Graves' hyperthyroidism and ophthalmopathy. Study-level findings and limits: In blood, most of the thyroid clonotypes expanded above 0.001 were also present.

Reasons for excluding patients were uncontrolled infection, other autoimmune disease, pregnancy or lactation. Blood was obtained at the first hyperthyroidism diagnosis, which preceded any ophthalmopathy symptoms. Authors of the study amplified TCR beta CDR3 regions from RNA transcripts. Primed by the HTBI set, a first-round RT-PCR was run on the TCR CDR3. TCRdb processed the multiplex PCR reads anew with MiXCR; each CDR3 protein has one entry. The sample records almost 600,000 distinct CDR3 sequences, 14% being singletons. This clonotype was counted many times. What it binds is not known. Sequenced material: blood. The sequence came from a woman aged 25 to 39 with Graves' hyperthyroidism that later progressed to Graves' ophthalmopathy.

CDR3 sequence: CASSQVIEGEQYF. The CDR3 bases are TGCGCCAGCAGCCAAGTTATCGAGGGAGAGCAGTACTTC. This chain uses TRBV4-1 with TRBJ2-7; D might be TRBD2 (5 bases). Germline CDR1 MGHRA, CDR2 YSYEKL. The CDR3 is made up of 13 amino acids. Between the trimmed V and J ends, which lost 1 base and 7 bases, there was a span of 11 bases.